This T cell receptor (beta chain) was sequenced for a study of technical replicates of blood from a handful of donors (dated by TCRdb to about 2017). Taken from the germline V gene, the CDR1 and CDR2 loops are SGHRS and YFSETQ. V drops 4 bases and J drops 0 bases, leaving 17 bases in between. Including cysteine and phenylalanine, the CDR3 has 16 amino acids. CDR3 DNA only is kept here, 48 bases in frame from base 1. The library was prepared using the immunoSEQ multiplex PCR assay. TCRdb retrieved this table from immuneACCESS and kept in-frame rearrangements only. Not all clones are present; in checked studies, unresolved V genes account for under half, and no reason is known for the remainder. The sample table lists about 74,000 clones, 85% to 95% of them with a count of one. About 0.25% of the sample is held by the ten biggest clonotypes. A word on this clone: This receptor's antigen is unknown. No base quality information exists; no much larger clone differs at one position.

Sample: T cells isolated from PBMCs. This clonotype was sampled from a human donor in good health. The chain is made from TRBV5-1 and TRBJ2-7; possibly the D gene is TRBD2, per 6 matching bases. The CDR3 protein: CASSPGRGGSSYEQYF. The nucleotide sequence is given as TGCGCCAGCAGCCCCGGCCGGGGAGGTAGCTCCTACGAGCAGTACTTC.